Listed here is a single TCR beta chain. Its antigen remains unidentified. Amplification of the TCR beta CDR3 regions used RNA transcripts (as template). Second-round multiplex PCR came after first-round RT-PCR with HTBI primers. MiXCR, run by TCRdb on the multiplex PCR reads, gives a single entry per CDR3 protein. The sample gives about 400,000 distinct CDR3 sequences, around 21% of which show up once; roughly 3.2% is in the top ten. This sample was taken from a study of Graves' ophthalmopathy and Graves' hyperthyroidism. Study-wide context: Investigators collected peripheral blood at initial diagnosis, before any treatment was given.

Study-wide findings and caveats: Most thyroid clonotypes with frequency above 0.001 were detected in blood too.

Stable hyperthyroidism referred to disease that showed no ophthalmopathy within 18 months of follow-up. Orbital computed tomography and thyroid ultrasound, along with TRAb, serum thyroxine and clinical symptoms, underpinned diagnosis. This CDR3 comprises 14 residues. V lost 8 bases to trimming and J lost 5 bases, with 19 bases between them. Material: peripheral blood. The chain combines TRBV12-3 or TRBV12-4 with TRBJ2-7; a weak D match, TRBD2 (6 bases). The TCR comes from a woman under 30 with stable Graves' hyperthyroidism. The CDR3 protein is CASCDPGTYHEQYF. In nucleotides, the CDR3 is TGTGCCAGCTGTGACCCCGGGACTTACCACGAGCAGTACTTC.